The T cell receptor (beta chain) under discussion was sequenced for a study of a mutant IDH1 vaccine in newly diagnosed glioma. Specified time point: baseline, week 1 (first vaccination visit). As to treatment: pre-vaccination baseline after standard-of-care therapy. Germline V gene lookup returns CDR1 SGHTA and CDR2 FQGNSA. V was clipped by 2 bases and J by 7 bases; unmatched bases: 7. The CDR3 loop spans 16 amino acids. Sequencing was performed with immunoSEQ multiplex PCR; in TCRdb, only in-frame clones are kept and a portion is missing. Of around 99,000 clones detected, about four fifths appear once; the ten largest clones hold less than 9.5%.

The sample in question was PBMCs, obtained from a glioma patient treated with radiotherapy, temozolomide or both. The TCR comes from a man aged 35-49 years with glioma. The chain couples TRBV7-2 to TRBJ1-5; 11 bases are a match to TRBD1. CDR3 protein: CASSLIGQGARQPQHF. CDR3 nucleotides: TGTGCCAGCAGCTTAATAGGACAGGGGGCAAGGCAGCCCCAGCATTTT.